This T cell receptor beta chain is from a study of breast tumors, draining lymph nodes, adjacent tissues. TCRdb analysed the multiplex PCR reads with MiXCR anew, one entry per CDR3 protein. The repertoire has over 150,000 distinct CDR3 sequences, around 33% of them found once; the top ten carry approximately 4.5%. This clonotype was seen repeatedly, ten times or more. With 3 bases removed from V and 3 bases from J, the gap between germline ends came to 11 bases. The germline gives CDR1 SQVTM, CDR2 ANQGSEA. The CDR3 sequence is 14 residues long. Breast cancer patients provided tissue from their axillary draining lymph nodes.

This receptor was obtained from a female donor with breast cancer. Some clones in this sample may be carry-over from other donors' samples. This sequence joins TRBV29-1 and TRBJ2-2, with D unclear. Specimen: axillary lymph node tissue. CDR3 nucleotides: TGCAGCGTTGAGGACCTCACACACACCGGGGAGCTGTTTTTT. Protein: CSVEDLTHTGELFF.